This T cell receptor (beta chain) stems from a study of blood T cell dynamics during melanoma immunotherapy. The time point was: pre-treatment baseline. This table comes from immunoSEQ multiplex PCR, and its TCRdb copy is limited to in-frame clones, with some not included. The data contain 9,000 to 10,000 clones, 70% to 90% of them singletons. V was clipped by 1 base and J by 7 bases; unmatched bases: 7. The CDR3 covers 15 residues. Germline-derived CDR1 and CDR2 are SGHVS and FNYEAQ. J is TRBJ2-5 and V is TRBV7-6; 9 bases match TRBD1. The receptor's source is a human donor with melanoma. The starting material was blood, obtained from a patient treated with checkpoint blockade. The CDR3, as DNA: TGTGCCAGCAGCTTAGACAGGGGGCGCGTCGGGACCCAGTACTTC. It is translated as CASSLDRGRVGTQYF.